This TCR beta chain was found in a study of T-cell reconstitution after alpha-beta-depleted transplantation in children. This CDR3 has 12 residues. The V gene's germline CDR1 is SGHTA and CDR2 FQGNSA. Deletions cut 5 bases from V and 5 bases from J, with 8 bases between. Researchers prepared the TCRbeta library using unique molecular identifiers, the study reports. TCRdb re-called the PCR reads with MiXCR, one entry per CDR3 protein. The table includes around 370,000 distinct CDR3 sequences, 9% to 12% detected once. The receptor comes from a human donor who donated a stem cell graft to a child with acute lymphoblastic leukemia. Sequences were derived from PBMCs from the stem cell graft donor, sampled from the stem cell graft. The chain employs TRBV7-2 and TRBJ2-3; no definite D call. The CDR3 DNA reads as TGTGCCAGCAGCCCGACGCGAGATACGCAGTATTTT. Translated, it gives CASSPTRDTQYF.